This T cell receptor (beta chain) comes out of a study of cytomegalovirus exposure and HLA in healthy donors (dated by TCRdb to between 2016 and 2019). For the study in its entirety: An earlier analysis of approximately 640 of the donors reported roughly 300 Gb of sequence data and roughly 100 million unique TCR beta sequences from approximately 180 million T cells. About 330 gigabases of sequencing data and roughly 80 million unique TCR sequences made up an early release that covered approximately 650 HLA-typed donors. Of the 398 genotyped donors, about 80% fell in the genetic ancestry cluster associated with self-reported Caucasian donors. The study aimed to test whether cataloging public T cell receptors could reveal signatures of past pathogen exposure. The T cell repertoires of 666 subjects were profiled by immunosequencing and related to cytomegalovirus serostatus. Along with the roughly 670-subject first cohort, a separate validation cohort of around 120 different subjects was used. High-throughput TCR immunosequencing, statistical association of individual TCRs with disease status, and machine learning were combined to predict cytomegalovirus infection status. A later analysis re-analyzed previously published TCR beta repertoires from roughly 630 donors and added high-resolution HLA genotyping to study TCR occurrence patterns. In the later analysis, no new phenotypic data were used to find candidate immune exposures; instead, reliance was placed on TCR beta sequences and their occurrence across donors. An earlier analysis of 587 of the donors applied high-throughput TCR beta sequencing to assess whether each TCR beta V gene segment acted as functional or pseudogenic. Donor age, sex, ethnicity and CMV serostatus were collected together with the repertoire data. A later genetic analysis took genome-wide SNP genotypes for about three fifths of the roughly 700 donors and used that subset as a discovery cohort. Every discovery cohort repertoire had been produced on one sequencing platform. Both class I and class II loci were covered by HLA typing, at four-digit resolution. The number of donors typed differed by locus, with about 629-630 for A, B, C, DRB1 and DQB1, roughly 520 for DQA1, 600 to 610 for DPA1, and some 440 for DPB1. Four to six DR-DQ haplotypes were handled as single units for association and clustering, since linkage in the cohort was strong. Across some 400 genotyped donors of the cohort, an average of 235,054 unique TCR beta nucleotide sequences per donor were sequenced, and around 20% of those sequences were non-productive. Study-level results and caveats: A cluster of highly shared sequence variants was judged likely to represent a technical artifact of the sequencing pipeline. CMV serostatus was the only immune exposure information available for the cohort. In a later analysis, HLA-associated TCR beta chains showed more clonal expansion and lower generation probabilities than non-associated chains that were equally common. According to a later analysis, TCR association rates differed among HLA loci, with DRB1 alleles showing the most associated TCRs and HLA-C alleles showing the fewest. In a later genetic analysis, fewer N-insertions in productive TCRs were reported among donors in an Asian-associated ancestry cluster than the roughly 670-donor mean. According to a later analysis, parvovirus B19, influenza, CMV and Epstein-Barr virus appeared linked to several top co-occurrence clusters. In vitro tests confirmed that three of the cytomegalovirus-associated TCR beta chains recognize cytomegalovirus antigens. Assigning TCR associations to individual alleles was difficult when HLA alleles, especially DR and DQ, strongly co-occurred. Most TCR sequences were observed very rarely across donors, whereas some public TCRs were present in many individuals. In both the original and validation cohorts, the classifier was reported to diagnose cytomegalovirus status with high specificity and sensitivity. A further reported finding was that TCR beta sequences accurately predicted the HLA-A and HLA-B alleles for most subjects in the first cohort. A total of roughly 160 TCR beta chains were listed by the study as associated with cytomegalovirus. In an earlier analysis of some 640 of the donors, most TCR beta V segments were observed in productive rearrangements about 90% or about 30% of the time, broadly matching IMGT annotations. An association between a missense DCLRE1C variant and V-gene and J-gene trimming of TCR beta chains was found in a later genetic analysis and replicated in an independent cohort. In this cohort, only TCR beta chains were sequenced, and detectable features were limited by the absence of alpha or paired-chain data. Linkage disequilibrium might explain the correlated functional status among segregating V segments, but an unknown experimental factor could not be ruled out. The 87-base-pair reads could not distinguish some IMGT-functional V segments, including TRBV6-2 and TRBV6-3, so those segments were excluded. Because some donors lacked HLA typing at each locus, the association tests relied only on the typed subset. In a later analysis, most CMV-associated TCR beta chains were found to appear HLA-restricted, with HLA associations seemingly driven largely by CMV exposure. The presence/absence analyses assumed that sequencing depth was roughly uniform across donors, and that assumption may not be true. In a later analysis, over 15,000 TCR beta sequences were associated with specific HLA alleles at a false discovery rate of 0.05. It was suggested by the authors that the approach could potentially be generalized to other disease states and immunological phenotypes. Because counts were too low, seventeen rarely observed V segments, including chromosome 9 orphons, were left out of the earlier analysis of some 640 of the donors.

On this clone: Its antigen target is currently unknown. The germline gene is not matched at one end of the junction; a read error may be the cause.

As encoded in the germline V gene (reference sequence), CDR1 is SGHNT while CDR2 is YYREEE. The CDR3, cysteine through phenylalanine, is 14 amino acids long. The CDR3 DNA has 42 bases and is translated from base 1. The cohort was made up of approximately 700 healthy bone marrow donors. At the time of sampling, every cohort member was nominally healthy, though immune exposures that went unrecorded were likely present. The donor was CMV seropositive and was included in the group of 270 or so seropositive cohort members. A peripheral blood sample was provided by each donor, and peripheral blood mononuclear cells were used for TCR beta sequencing. The Qiagen DNeasy Blood Extraction Kit was used to extract genomic DNA from the blood cell samples. Libraries were made using the immunoSEQ multiplex PCR assay. The multiplex PCR relied on a mix of 60 forward primers for TCR Vbeta segments and 13 reverse primers for TCR Jbeta segments. A multiplex PCR assay on genomic DNA amplified the CDR3 region of rearranged TCR beta genes. The Illumina HiSeq System was used to sequence the amplified TCR beta libraries as 87-base-pair reads. From the authors' description of their analysis: A later analysis counted approximately 84 million unique TCR beta chains across the 550 to 750 repertoires, and roughly 10 million of these chains were shared by at least two donors. Raw reads were error-corrected and collapsed into unique sequences with a nearest-neighbor algorithm that merged closely related sequences to remove PCR and sequencing errors. CDR3 sequences were aligned to IMGT reference sequences to assign V, D and J gene segments. For a sequence to be retained, a match of at least six nucleotides to both a V gene segment and a J gene segment was required. A rearrangement counted as productive if the CDR3 had no stop codons and remained in frame with V and J, and every other rearrangement counted as non-productive. Following IMGT convention, CDR3 was defined as the stretch from the second conserved V-encoded cysteine up to the conserved J-encoded phenylalanine. The earlier analysis of about 640 of the donors excluded any sequence lacking an unambiguous match to a single V gene segment. In an earlier analysis of 450 to 750 of the donors, a V segment was called functional when productive rearrangements were above 56.7%, and segregating when the standard deviation between donors exceeded 5%. To diagnose cytomegalovirus status from the catalog of TCR beta chain sequences, a statistical classification framework was built. A later analysis assigned V and J genes by comparing TCR nucleotide sequences with IMGT/GENE-DB human TR gene sequences. In a later analysis, CDR3 sequences and most-parsimonious VDJ recombination scenarios were assigned using the TCRdist pipeline. In a later analysis, each TCR beta chain was defined by its CDR3 amino acid sequence together with its V-gene family, and reads lacking a unique V-gene family were excluded. A later analysis removed 450 to 600 highly shared, low-generation-probability nucleotide sequences to deal with suspected cross-contamination and a sequencing artifact. In a later analysis, a clonal expansion index for each public chain was calculated from normalized within-repertoire ranks of inferred template counts. In a later analysis, generation probabilities were computed using a VDJ recombination model fitted to out-of-frame rearrangements, and the results were checked against IGoR. A later analysis scored TCR-TCR, TCR-HLA and TCR-CMV co-occurrence with hypergeometric tests, applying a repertoire-size bias correction to TCR pairs. In a later analysis, false discovery rates were estimated by permuting HLA or CMV assignments 20 times. In a later analysis, co-occurring TCRs were grouped using DBSCAN, with TCRdist sequence similarity added in when clustering inside HLA-allele-positive subsets. Repertoires with fewer than 30,000 or more than 120,000 public chains, plus five repertoires with anomalous nucleotide sharing, were excluded from co-occurrence clustering. TCRdb stores this immuneACCESS table with in-frame sequences only. Part of the clones is absent; in the studies checked, under half of the shortfall reflects unresolved V genes, and no reason is known for the rest. V and J calls and clone size are given by that table; D and trimming were obtained from the DNA. Across this sample there are 190,000 or so clones, with 82% seen only once. Around 6.3% of the sample is taken by the ten largest.

Sequencing input: PBMCs. The sequence links TRBV5-4 to TRBJ2-6; the D gene is perhaps TRBD1, from 5 matching bases. This sequence originates from a woman aged 45 to 65 in good health and CMV-seropositive. The bases read TGTGCCAGCAGCGTCGACTCTGGGGCCAACGGCCTGACTTTC. This encodes CASSVDSGANGLTF.